Listed below are T cell receptor beta chains from one sample, sequenced in a study of blood T cell repertoires in COVID-19. TCRdb keeps only in-frame clones here, not all; method: immunoSEQ multiplex PCR. Among over 85,000 clones, around 90% were seen once, and the ten largest hold roughly 5%. The sequencing input was peripheral blood. These receptors came from a man aged 35-49 years with acute or convalescent COVID-19. The CDR3 runs from the conserved cysteine through the conserved F or W. The order of the fields is V gene, clone size, D gene, J gene, CDR3 protein, CDR3 DNA. D genes are given only for firm matches. Expanded clones are given a class, and other clones once, few, many or no size at all.

>TRBV5-8|NA|NA|TRBJ1-2
CASSLRQGTNYGYTF
TGTGCCAGCAGCTTGAGGCAGGGTACTAACTATGGCTACACCTTC
>TRBV11-2|once|NA|TRBJ2-5
CASSSAQGGAQYF
TGTGCCAGCAGCTCGGCCCAAGGAGGGGCCCAGTACTTC
>TRBV6-2/TRBV6-3|NA|NA|TRBJ1-2
CASSYQWEGPYGYTF
TGTGCCAGCAGTTACCAATGGGAGGGGCCCTATGGCTACACCTTC
>TRBV13|NA|TRBD2|TRBJ2-2
CASSFGTSGTANTGELFF
TGTGCCAGCAGCTTCGGGACTAGCGGGACCGCGAACACCGGGGAGCTGTTTTTT
>TRBV4-3|few|NA|TRBJ2-5
CASSQDWAGQETQYF
TGCGCCAGCAGCCAAGATTGGGCAGGGCAAGAGACCCAGTACTTC
>TRBV18|NA|NA|TRBJ2-7
CASSPLGAQEQYF
TGTGCCAGCTCACCTTTAGGGGCGCAGGAGCAGTACTTC
>TRBV19|few|TRBD1|TRBJ1-2
CASSNGGQGAWYGYTF
TGTGCCAGTTCGAACGGGGGACAGGGGGCTTGGTATGGCTACACCTTC
>TRBV19|NA|NA|TRBJ2-3
CASSGAQTSTDTQYF
TGTGCCAGTAGTGGGGCGCAAACTAGCACAGATACGCAGTATTTT
>TRBV2|NA|TRBD1|TRBJ1-2
CASRGTGVNYGYTF
TGTGCCAGCCGGGGAACAGGGGTTAACTATGGCTACACCTTC
>TRBV4-2|NA|TRBD2|TRBJ2-7
CASSQEGSGGRSSYEQYF
TGTGCCAGCAGCCAAGAGGGTAGCGGGGGAAGGAGCTCCTACGAGCAGTACTTC
>TRBV19|NA|NA|TRBJ2-3
CASSADGLTGTDTQYF
TGTGCCAGTAGTGCAGACGGATTGACTGGGACAGATACGCAGTATTTT
>TRBV2|NA|NA|TRBJ1-2
CASRSPGSGYTF
TGTGCCAGCAGATCCCCAGGAAGTGGCTACACCTTC
>TRBV5-1|NA|NA|TRBJ2-5
CASRPAAQETQYF
TGCGCCAGCAGACCCGCGGCCCAAGAGACCCAGTACTTC
>TRBV19|NA|TRBD1|TRBJ1-2
CASSLLRDRRHLNYGYTF
TGTGCCAGTAGTTTACTCCGGGACAGGCGACACCTTAACTATGGCTACACCTTC
>TRBV25-1|NA|NA|TRBJ2-7
CASSALNEEPQYF
TGTGCCAGCAGTGCACTAAACGAGGAACCGCAGTACTTC
>TRBV4-1|NA|TRBD1|TRBJ2-5
CASSQEETGWQVDQYF
TGCGCCAGCAGCCAAGAAGAGACAGGGTGGCAGGTGGACCAGTACTTC
>TRBV11-2|NA|TRBD1|TRBJ2-1
CASSLQGAQSEQFF
TGTGCCAGCAGCTTACAGGGGGCGCAGAGTGAGCAGTTCTTC
>TRBV4-3|NA|TRBD1|TRBJ1-3
CASSQDTGGAGGNTIYF
TGCGCCAGCAGCCAGGACACAGGGGGTGCGGGAGGAAACACCATATATTTT
>TRBV11-2|NA|NA|TRBJ2-7
CASSFNRGPGEQYF
TGTGCCAGCAGCTTCAATCGAGGGCCCGGCGAGCAGTACTTC
>TRBV2|NA|TRBD1|TRBJ2-3
CASSDLRTGGSDTQYF
TGTGCCAGCAGTGATCTCAGGACAGGGGGCTCAGATACGCAGTATTTT
>TRBV11-2|NA|TRBD2|TRBJ2-7
CASSIYSGGSYEQYF
TGTGCCAGCAGCATATATAGCGGGGGGTCCTACGAGCAGTACTTC
>TRBV7-8|NA|TRBD2|TRBJ2-1
CASSPRLAGERGLYNEQFF
TGTGCCAGCAGCCCCCGACTAGCGGGAGAAAGGGGTCTCTACAATGAGCAGTTCTTC
>TRBV9|NA|TRBD1|TRBJ2-6
CASSVGTGAGANVLTF
TGTGCCAGCAGCGTTGGGACAGGGGCTGGGGCCAACGTCCTGACTTTC
>TRBV5-6|NA|TRBD1|TRBJ1-5
CASSADRGLYQPQHF
TGTGCCAGCAGCGCCGACAGGGGGCTGTATCAGCCCCAGCATTTT
>TRBV7-8|NA|NA|TRBJ1-4
CASSFQPRDKGEKLFF
TGTGCCAGCAGCTTCCAACCCCGGGACAAAGGTGAAAAACTGTTTTTT
>TRBV5-5|NA|TRBD1|TRBJ1-1
CASSLTGGVNTEAFF
TGTGCCAGCAGCTTAACAGGGGGCGTGAACACTGAAGCTTTCTTT